Below, 5 T cell receptor beta chains from the same sample are listed, as sequenced in a study of cytomegalovirus exposure and HLA in healthy donors (dated by TCRdb to about 2017). Receptor amplification or capture employed the immunoSEQ multiplex PCR assay. For the multiplex PCR, a mixture combining 60 forward primers for TCR Vbeta segments and 13 reverse primers for TCR Jbeta segments was used. Not all clones reach the TCRdb copy of this immuneACCESS table, which keeps in-frame sequences only. Checked studies attribute under half of the gap to unresolved V genes and leave the rest unexplained. This sample is represented by some 130,000 clones; more than 8% of them were singletons. Jointly, the top ten make up 1.8% of the sample. Sequencing used PBMCs. The receptor set was obtained from a man in his fifties in good health and CMV-seronegative.

The chain's CDR3 is CASSLATRNTEAFF. DNA for the CDR3: TGCGCCAGCAGCTTGGCAACGAGAAACACTGAAGCTTTCTTT. V usage is TRBV5-1 and J usage is TRBJ1-1; no reliable D call. V gave up 0 bases and J gave up 2 bases, with 8 bases separating them. The CDR3 consists of 14 residues. Germline CDR1 and CDR2: SGHRS and YFSETQ.

This clone turned up a few times. The chain employs TRBV9 and TRBJ2-7; 14 bases agree with TRBD2. The trim removed 2 bases at V and 4 bases at J, leaving 8 bases unmatched. Germline V gives CDR1 SGDLS, CDR2 YYNGEE. The CDR3 is made up of 17 amino acids. DNA for the CDR3: TGTGCCAGCAGCGTCGAGGGACTAGCGGGAGTGGCGTACGAGCAGTACTTC. Encoded protein: CASSVEGLAGVAYEQYF.

The chain has TRBV7-2 and TRBJ1-2; the D is unclear. The V gene lost 5 bases and the J gene lost 1 base, with 5 bases spanning the gap. Germline CDR1 SGHTA, CDR2 FQGNSA. The length of the CDR3 is 12 residues. CDR3 coding DNA: TGTGCCAGCAGCCCGGTTAACTATGGCTACACCTTC. Protein sequence: CASSPVNYGYTF.

This clone has just a few counts. This rearrangement joins TRBV5-4 to TRBJ2-5, with D possibly being TRBD2 (6 bases). The CDR3 spans 17 residues. Germline lookup yields CDR1 SGHNT and CDR2 YYREEE (reference sequence). The germline V and J ends were trimmed by 0 bases and 2 bases, with 17 bases remaining between them. The CDR3 region has the DNA TGTGCCAGCAGCTTGGGTATTGCGGGGACCCTACAAGAGACCCAGTACTTC. This encodes CASSLGIAGTLQETQYF.

This clone appeared a few times. This chain uses TRBV9 with TRBJ1-2; 10 nucleotides align to TRBD1. V trimming: 5 bases; J trimming: 2 bases; junction bases outside the gene matches: 3. This CDR3 is 14 amino acids long. Germline assignment: CDR1 SGDLS and CDR2 YYNGEE. The CDR3 DNA reads TGTGCCAGCAGGGGACAGGGGAGGAACTATGGCTACACCTTC. Translating gives CASRGQGRNYGYTF.